The present T cell receptor (beta chain) was sequenced within a study of cytomegalovirus exposure and HLA in healthy donors. On the study more broadly: As released early, the data held 70 million to 100 million unique TCRs from HLA-typed donors.

PCR involved 60 Vbeta and 13 Jbeta primers. Original processing notes: A follow-up analysis tallied 70 million to 80 million unique TCR beta chains, about 11 million shared. The assay was immunoSEQ multiplex PCR, and TCRdb's table has in-frame clones only and misses some. V, J and clone size derive from that table, while D and trimming were established from the DNA sequence. The table has more than 35,000 clones, about 70% seen once. From germline, CDR1 is MNHEY and CDR2 SVGAGI. Trimming took 6 bases from V and 2 from J, leaving 10 bases between them. The CDR3 runs 13 residues. General observations from the study: Sequencing had likely introduced a cluster of highly shared sequence variants as an artifact. TCR association rates varied by HLA locus in a later analysis, with DRB1 highest and HLA-C lowest.

As for this clone: The target antigen is unknown.

The chain links TRBV6-5 to TRBJ2-5, with D unclear. This TCR was recovered from a middle-aged man in good health and CMV-seronegative. Sequencing input: PBMCs. The CDR3 protein is CASRRQTQETQYF. CDR3 sequence (DNA): TGTGCCAGCAGGAGACAAACTCAAGAGACCCAGTACTTC.